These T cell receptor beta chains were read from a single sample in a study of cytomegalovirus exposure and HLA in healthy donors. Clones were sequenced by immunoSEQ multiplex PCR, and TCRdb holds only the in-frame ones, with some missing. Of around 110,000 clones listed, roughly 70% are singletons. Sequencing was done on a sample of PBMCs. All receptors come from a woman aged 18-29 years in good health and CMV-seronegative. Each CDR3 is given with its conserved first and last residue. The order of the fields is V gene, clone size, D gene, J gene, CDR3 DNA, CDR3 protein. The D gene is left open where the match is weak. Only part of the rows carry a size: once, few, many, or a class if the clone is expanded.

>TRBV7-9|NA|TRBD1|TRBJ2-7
TGTGCCAGCAGCGATCCCGGGGGGACAGGGGCGACCTACGAGCAGTACTTC
CASSDPGGTGATYEQYF
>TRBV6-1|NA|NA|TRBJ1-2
TGTGCCAGCAGTGGGCCGGTGGGCGGCTACACCTTC
CASSGPVGGYTF
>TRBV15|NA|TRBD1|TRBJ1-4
TGTGCCACCAGCAGACCAGACAGGGCGGGGGAAAAACTGTTTTTT
CATSRPDRAGEKLFF
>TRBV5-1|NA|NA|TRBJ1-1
TGCGCCAGCAGCCCAGAGAGACAGACCACTGAAGCTTTCTTT
CASSPERQTTEAFF
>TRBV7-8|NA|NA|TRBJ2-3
TGTGCCAGCAGCTCCCAAGGCAGGGGTATTTCAGATACGCAGTATTTT
CASSSQGRGISDTQYF
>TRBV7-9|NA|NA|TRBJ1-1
TGTGCCAGCAGCTTAGGAGGCAGGGCCACTGAAGCTTTCTTT
CASSLGGRATEAFF
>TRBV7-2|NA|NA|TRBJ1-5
TGTGCCAGCAGCCTTACAGGACGGCCCCAGCATTTT
CASSLTGRPQHF
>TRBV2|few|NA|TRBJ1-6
TGTGCCAGCAGTGAAGGGGAGGGCAGGGCGCATTCACCCCTCCACTTT
CASSEGEGRAHSPLHF
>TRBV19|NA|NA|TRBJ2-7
TGTGCCAGTAGTATAGATATTGGACAGAGCTACGAGCAGTACTTC
CASSIDIGQSYEQYF
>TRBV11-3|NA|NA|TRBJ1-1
TGTGCCAGCAGCCTACACGGCGGTGACACTGAAGCTTTCTTT
CASSLHGGDTEAFF
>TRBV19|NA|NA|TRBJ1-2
TGTGCCAGTAGTATAAGTAGTAATGGCTACACCTTC
CASSISSNGYTF
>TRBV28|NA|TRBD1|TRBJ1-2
TGTGCCAGCAGTTTAGGGGACAGGGAGGGCTATGGCTACACCTTC
CASSLGDREGYGYTF
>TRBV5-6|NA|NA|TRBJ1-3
TGTGCCAGCAGCTTTACCGTGTTGAGCTCTGGAAACACCATATATTTT
CASSFTVLSSGNTIYF
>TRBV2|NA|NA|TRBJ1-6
TGTGCCAGCAGGCTGACAAATTCACCCCTCCACTTT
CASRLTNSPLHF
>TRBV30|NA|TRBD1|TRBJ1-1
TGTGCCTGGAGTGTGGAGACAGGGTACGGCGCTGAAGCTTTCTTT
CAWSVETGYGAEAFF
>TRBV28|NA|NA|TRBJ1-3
TGTGCCAGCAGTAGTAAGCGGACGTGGGGCTCTGGAAACACCATATATTTT
CASSSKRTWGSGNTIYF
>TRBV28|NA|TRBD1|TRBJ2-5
TGTGCCAGCAGGATTTCGACAGGGGCCTACCAAGAGACCCAGTACTTC
CASRISTGAYQETQYF
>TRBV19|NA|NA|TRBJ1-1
TGTGCCAGTAGTATAGGGAGTTCAAACGAAGCTTTCTTT
CASSIGSSNEAFF
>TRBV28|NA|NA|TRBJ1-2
TGTGCCAGCAGTTCGTCTGACTATGGCTACACCTTC
CASSSSDYGYTF
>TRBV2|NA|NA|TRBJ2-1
TGTGCCAGCGTTGGTCAGAGGGCCGGCAATGAGCAGTTCTTC
CASVGQRAGNEQFF
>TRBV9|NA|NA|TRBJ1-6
TGTGCCAGCAGCGTGGCACTACAGGGATATAATTCACCCCTCCACTTT
CASSVALQGYNSPLHF
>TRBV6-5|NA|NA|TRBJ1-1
TGTGCCAGCACCCCCACGGGGAGGACTGAAGCTTTCTTT
CASTPTGRTEAFF
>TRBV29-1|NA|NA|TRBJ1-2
TGCAGCGTCGCCAGGGTTAACTATGGCTATACCTTC
CSVARVNYGYTF
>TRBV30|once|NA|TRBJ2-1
TGTGCCCTGGGGGGACGGCAGTTCTTC
CALGGRQFF
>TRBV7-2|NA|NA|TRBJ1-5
TGTGCCAGCAGCCACAGGGCGGCGCAGAGCAATCAGCCCCAGCATTTT
CASSHRAAQSNQPQHF
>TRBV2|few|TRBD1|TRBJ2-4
TGTGCCAGCAGTGATTCCGGGGACAGGGTCAAAAACATTCAGTACTTC
CASSDSGDRVKNIQYF
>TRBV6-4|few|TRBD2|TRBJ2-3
TGTGCCAGCAGTCTAGCGGGGGGCACAGATACGCAGTATTTT
CASSLAGGTDTQYF
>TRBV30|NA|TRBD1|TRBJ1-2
TGTGCCTGGACCGGGCAGGGGGCGAGTGGCTACACCTTC
CAWTGQGASGYTF
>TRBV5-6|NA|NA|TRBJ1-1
TGTGCCAGCAGCTTGGGAGCAGGGGACGCAGGAGAAGCCTTCTTT
CASSLGAGDAGEAFF
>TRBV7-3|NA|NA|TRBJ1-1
TGTGCCAGCAGCTTAGGACTTCCGGGGTTGAACACTGAAGCTTTCTTT
CASSLGLPGLNTEAFF
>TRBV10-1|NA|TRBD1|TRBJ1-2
TGCGCCAGCAGTGAGTCGTCTACAGGGGTGGATGGCTACACCTTC
CASSESSTGVDGYTF